These 22 T cell receptor beta chains came from one sample sequenced in a study of blood T cell repertoires in COVID-19. Profiled with immunoSEQ multiplex PCR; TCRdb holds only in-frame clones, not every one. The data hold about 70,000 clones, with roughly 83% observed a single time. Material for sequencing was peripheral blood. Receptors originate from a man aged 25-40 years with COVID-19, enrolled during active disease.

This chain joins TRBV27 and TRBJ1-1, with TRBD1 as a possible D gene (6 bases). Germline CDR1 and CDR2: MNHEY and SMNVEV (reference sequence). There are 14 residues in the CDR3. Trimming removed 2 bases from V and 6 bases from J, with 13 bases in between. CDR3 amino acids: CASSLLQGTPEAFF. CDR3 nucleotide sequence: TGTGCCAGCAGTTTACTACAGGGAACCCCTGAAGCTTTCTTT.

The chain is built from TRBV6-5 and TRBJ2-7; TRBD2 is a possible D gene (7 bases). Germline-derived CDR1 and CDR2 are MNHEY and SVGAGI. This CDR3 spans 11 amino acids. The V gene lost 2 bases and the J gene lost 9 bases, with 8 bases spanning the gap. The CDR3 protein is CASSYGGAQYF. For the CDR3, the DNA is TGTGCCAGCAGTTACGGGGGGGCGCAGTACTTC.

The chain uses TRBV11-2 and TRBJ2-2; D is perhaps TRBD1 (8 bases). Germline-derived CDR1 and CDR2 are SGHAT and FQNNGV. This CDR3 comprises 16 residues. V lost 5 bases to trimming and J lost 4 bases, with 17 bases between them. CDR3 sequence (DNA): TGTGCCAGCAGCGCCTCACAGGGGGGGAGCACCGGGGAGCTGTTTTTT. Protein sequence: CASSASQGGSTGELFF. The whole variable domain, filled in from reference TRBV11-2 and TRBJ2-2, reads EAGVAQSPRYKIIEKRQSVAFWCNPISGHATLYWYQQILGQGPKLLIQFQNNGVVDDSQLPKDRFSAERLKGVDSTLKIQPAKLEDSAVYLCASSASQGGSTGELFFGEGSRLTVL.

V is TRBV11-2 and J is TRBJ1-4; possibly TRBD1 for D (6 bases). The V gene lost 3 bases and the J gene lost 8 bases, with 13 bases spanning the gap. CDR1 and CDR2 (germline): SGHAT, FQNNGV. CDR3 length: 14 amino acids. The CDR3 spells CASSLRRGNEKLFF. CDR3 bases: TGTGCCAGCAGCTTGAGAAGGGGGAACGAAAAACTGTTTTTT.

This chain links TRBV6-2 or TRBV6-3 with TRBJ2-1; 13 bases line up with TRBD2. J was trimmed by 8 bases and V by 5 bases; bases with no gene match: 15. Germline CDR1 and CDR2: MNHEY and SVGEGT. The CDR3 covers 18 residues. The CDR3 is CASSLLYRTSGSGHEQFF. The CDR3 nucleotides are TGTGCCAGCAGTCTACTCTACCGGACTAGCGGGAGTGGCCATGAGCAGTTCTTC.

The chain employs TRBV7-6 and TRBJ2-5; 9 bases align to TRBD2. CDR3 length: 18 residues. The V and J ends lost 2 bases and 3 bases, in that order; junction bases with no gene match: 13. CDR1 is SGHVS and CDR2 is FNYEAQ in the germline V gene. CDR3 DNA sequence: TGTGCCAGCAGCTTATTCGGGGGGGGTAGCGGGAGTGAAGAGACCCAGTACTTC. Translation: CASSLFGGGSGSEETQYF.

In this sample, this clone turned up once. The chain uses TRBV6-5 and TRBJ2-5; 8 nucleotides agree with TRBD2. The CDR3 length is 13 residues. Trimming removed 6 bases from V and 4 bases from J; junction bases left unmatched: 4. Germline V gene data show CDR1 as MNHEY and CDR2 as SVGAGI. The CDR3 region is CASRGAGAETQYF. The DNA for the CDR3 is TGTGCCAGCAGGGGAGCGGGAGCAGAGACCCAGTACTTC.

This rearrangement joins TRBV2 to TRBJ1-2; 7 nucleotides align to TRBD1. The ends lost 6 bases at V and 4 bases at J; junction bases unmatched: 8. The CDR3 has 14 residues. Looked up from germline, CDR1 is SNHLY and CDR2 is FYNNEI. CDR3 sequence (DNA): TGTGCCAGCAGAGACGAGGGGGCGACCTATGGCTACACCTTC. This codes for CASRDEGATYGYTF.

The V and J genes are TRBV5-1 and TRBJ2-7; no clear D gene. This CDR3 is 14 amino acids long. In germline, CDR1 is SGHRS, CDR2 YFSETQ. V lost 0 bases and J lost 3, with 10 bases in between. Here the CDR3 DNA reads TGCGCCAGCAGCTTGGGACTTTTTCTCTACGAGCAGTACTTC. Its protein is CASSLGLFLYEQYF.

This clone showed up just once. CDR3 bases: TGTGCCAGCAGTTACGGAGGGCCGGAAAAACTGTTTTTT. Protein sequence: CASSYGGPEKLFF. This sequence joins TRBV6-5 and TRBJ1-4, with D uncertain. Germline CDR1 is MNHEY and CDR2 is SVGAGI. The V end was cut by 2 bases, the J end by 8 bases, with 9 bases between. This CDR3 has 13 amino acids.

This clone was observed a single time. V gene TRBV19 combines with J gene TRBJ2-3; D possibly corresponds to TRBD2 (6 bases). Trimming pared 6 bases from V and 2 bases from J, leaving 21 bases between. CDR3 length: 17 amino acids. The V gene's germline CDR1 is LNHDA and CDR2 SQIVND (reference sequence). DNA of the CDR3: TGTGCCAGTAGCCCCCGAGGGACTTTCCCAATCACAGATACGCAGTATTTT. The encoded protein is CASSPRGTFPITDTQYF.

The chain couples TRBV5-4 to TRBJ1-4; D is uncertain. The CDR3 is made up of 13 amino acids. Trimming removed 10 bases at V and 2 bases at J, with 12 bases between. Germline V CDR1 and CDR2: SGHNT, YYREEE (reference sequence). As DNA, the CDR3 is TGTGCCTCCAAGCTCGGGACTAATGAAAAACTGTTTTTT. Translating gives CASKLGTNEKLFF.

The chain links TRBV9 to TRBJ1-5; TRBD1 aligns across 7 bases. The V gene's germline CDR1 is SGDLS and CDR2 YYNGEE. V lost 2 bases and J lost 0; bases outside the gene matches: 2. The CDR3 sequence is 15 residues long. The CDR3 nucleotides are TGTGCCAGCAGCGTTTCAGGGGGTAGCAATCAGCCCCAGCATTTT. Residues: CASSVSGGSNQPQHF.

The chain employs TRBV6-2 or TRBV6-3 and TRBJ1-3; D is undetermined. The germline V gene has CDR1 MNHEY and CDR2 SVGEGT. Trimming cost V 2 bases and J 3 bases, with 14 bases left between them. The CDR3 loop spans 16 amino acids. The chain's CDR3 is CASSYLSLRYGNTIYF. CDR3 sequence (DNA): TGTGCCAGCAGTTACCTCTCACTTCGGTATGGAAACACCATATATTTT.

The chain links TRBV9 to TRBJ1-2; possibly TRBD1 for D (5 bases). The CDR3 runs to 13 residues. Trimming cost V 4 bases and J 5 bases, with 12 bases left between them. Germline V gene sequence: CDR1 SGDLS, CDR2 YYNGEE. The CDR3 bases are TGTGCCAGCAGCCCAAGCGGGGGGTATGGCTACACCTTC. It translates to CASSPSGGYGYTF.

V gene TRBV6-5 combines with J gene TRBJ1-1, with TRBD1 as a possible D gene (5 bases). The ends were cut back, 1 base at V and 5 bases at J, with 14 bases in the middle. Looked up from germline, CDR1 is MNHEY and CDR2 is SVGAGI. The CDR3 consists of 15 residues. The CDR3 is CASSYFMGRDTEAFF. Here the CDR3 DNA reads TGTGCCAGCAGTTACTTCATGGGGCGCGATACTGAAGCTTTCTTT.

CDR3 coding DNA: TGCGCCAGCAGTGTCGGAGGTGAGCAGTTCTTC. Translation gives CASSVGGEQFF. The chain couples TRBV10-1 to TRBJ2-1, with TRBD2 as a possible D gene (5 bases). The CDR3 has 11 amino acids. Trimming removed 4 bases from V and 9 bases from J, with 7 bases in between. Germline CDR1 is WNHNN and CDR2 is SYGVQD (reference sequence).

The table lists this clone with a count of one. The genes are TRBV29-1 and TRBJ1-2; D unclear. Deletions cut 3 bases from V and 8 bases from J, with 13 bases between. Germline values: CDR1 SQVTM, CDR2 ANQGSEA. This CDR3 is built from 12 residues. In DNA form, the CDR3 reads TGCAGCGTTGAGTCCCCTCCGGGAGGCTACACCTTC. This codes for CSVESPPGGYTF.

The chain employs TRBV15 and TRBJ2-2; the match to TRBD1 covers 10 bases. Per the germline V gene, CDR1 is LNHNV and CDR2 is YYDKDF (reference sequence). V gave up 6 bases and J gave up 6 bases; unmatched junction bases: 4. The CDR3 is made up of 14 amino acids. This CDR3 reads CATRVGTGAGELFF. The DNA of the CDR3 is TGTGCCACCAGGGTCGGGACAGGGGCCGGGGAGCTGTTTTTT.

The sample holds one count of this clone. The chain joins TRBV5-1 to TRBJ1-6; D not certain. V gave up 0 bases and J gave up 4 bases, with 11 bases separating them. The CDR3 totals 16 residues. The germline CDR1 and CDR2 sequences are SGHRS and YFSETQ. The CDR3 DNA reads as TGCGCCAGCAGCTTGGCGGGTTACCAATATAATTCACCCCTCCACTTT. Its translation is CASSLAGYQYNSPLHF.

CDR3 in DNA: TGCAGCGTTGAAAGAGCGGGGAGTCTATCCTATGGCTACACCTTC. This encodes CSVERAGSLSYGYTF. V is TRBV29-1 and J is TRBJ1-2; D gene unclear. Trimming shortened V by 2 bases and J by 4 bases, and 17 bases separated the two germline ends. Germline CDR1 SQVTM, CDR2 ANQGSEA. The CDR3 contains 15 residues.

The rearrangement joins TRBV5-6 to TRBJ2-7, with a possible D match to TRBD2 (6 bases). CDR3 size: 15 residues. Trimming removed 0 bases from V and 2 bases from J, with 12 bases in between. CDR1 is SGHDT, CDR2 YYEEEE, per germline. The CDR3 DNA sequence: TGTGCCAGCAGCTTGGATTTAGCGGAAACCTACGAGCAGTACTTC. It translates to CASSLDLAETYEQYF.